This TCR beta chain was sequenced in a study of T cell responses to AZD1222 COVID-19 vaccine. This table comes from immunoSEQ multiplex PCR, and its TCRdb copy is limited to in-frame clones, with some not included. The sample has around 140,000 clones, around 92% seen once. Losses at the gene ends were 5 bases for V and 4 bases for J; bases not matched to a gene: 9. From germline, CDR1 is SEHNR and CDR2 FQNEAQ (reference sequence). There are 15 residues in the CDR3. This sample comprised peripheral blood, obtained 28 days after the second AZD1222 dose. The V call is TRBV7-9, the J call TRBJ2-7; 9 bases map to TRBD2. The receptor was derived from an adult who received the AZD1222 COVID-19 vaccine. The CDR3 region has the DNA TGTGCCAGCAGCCCGGGGTCTAGCGGGACTTACGAGCAGTACTTC. Translating gives CASSPGSSGTYEQYF.